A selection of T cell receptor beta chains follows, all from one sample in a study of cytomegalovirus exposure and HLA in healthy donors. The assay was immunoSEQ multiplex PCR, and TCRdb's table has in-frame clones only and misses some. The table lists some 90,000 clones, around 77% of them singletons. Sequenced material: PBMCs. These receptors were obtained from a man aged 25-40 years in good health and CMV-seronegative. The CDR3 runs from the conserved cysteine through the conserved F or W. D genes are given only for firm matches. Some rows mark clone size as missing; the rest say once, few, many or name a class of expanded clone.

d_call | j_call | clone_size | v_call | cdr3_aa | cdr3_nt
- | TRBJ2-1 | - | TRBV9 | CASSAAGLRRVDEQFF | TGTGCCAGCAGCGCCGCGGGACTCCGGCGCGTCGATGAGCAGTTCTTC
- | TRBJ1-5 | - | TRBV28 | CASSVRTALINQPQHF | TGTGCCAGCAGTGTACGGACAGCCCTGATAAATCAGCCCCAGCATTTT
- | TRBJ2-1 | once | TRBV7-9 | CSSSFDKLTGRHNEQFF | TGTTCCAGCAGCTTCGACAAACTGACAGGGAGGCACAATGAGCAGTTCTTC
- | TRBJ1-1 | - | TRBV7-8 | CASSLGGANTEAFF | TGTGCCAGCAGCCTGGGGGGGGCGAACACTGAAGCTTTCTTT
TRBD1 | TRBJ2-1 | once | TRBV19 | CASSISDREFDEQFF | TGTGCCAGTAGTATATCGGACAGGGAATTCGATGAGCAGTTCTTC
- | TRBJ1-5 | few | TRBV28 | CASSSVTQPQHF | TGTGCCAGCAGTTCCGTGACACAGCCCCAGCATTTT
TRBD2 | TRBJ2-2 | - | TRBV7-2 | CASSWRVLSGGTNTGELFF | TGTGCCAGCAGCTGGAGAGTCCTTTCCGGGGGGACGAACACCGGGGAGCTGTTTTTT
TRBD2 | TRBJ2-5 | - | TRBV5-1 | CASSWGLAGIQETQYF | TGCGCCAGCAGCTGGGGACTAGCGGGGATTCAAGAGACCCAGTACTTC
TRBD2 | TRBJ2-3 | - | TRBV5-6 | CASSFIAGGLTDTQYF | TGTGCCAGCAGCTTCATAGCGGGGGGCCTCACAGATACGCAGTATTTT
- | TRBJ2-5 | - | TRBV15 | CATSRGNQETQYF | TGTGCCACCAGCAGAGGTAACCAAGAGACCCAGTACTTC
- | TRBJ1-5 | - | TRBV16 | CASSLPGGTWQPQHF | TGTGCCAGCAGCCTTCCCGGGGGTACTTGGCAGCCCCAGCATTTT
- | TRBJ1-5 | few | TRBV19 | CASSILRDQPQHF | TGTGCCAGTAGTATCCTCAGGGATCAGCCCCAGCATTTT
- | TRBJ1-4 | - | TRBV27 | CASSDRPTEKLFF | TGTGCCAGCAGCGACAGGCCAACTGAAAAACTGTTTTTT
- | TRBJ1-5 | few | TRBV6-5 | CATHGGGYNQPQHF | TGTGCCACCCATGGGGGGGGGTACAATCAGCCCCAGCATTTT
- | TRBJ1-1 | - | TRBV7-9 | CASSDLGGRLNTEAFF | TGTGCCAGCAGCGATTTGGGGGGGAGGCTGAACACTGAAGCTTTCTTT
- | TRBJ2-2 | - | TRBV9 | CASSVLTDTGELFF | TGTGCCAGCAGCGTATTGACAGACACCGGGGAGCTGTTTTTT
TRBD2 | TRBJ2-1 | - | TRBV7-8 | CASSLYQTSGRSNEQFF | TGTGCCAGCAGCTTGTACCAGACTAGCGGGAGATCCAATGAGCAGTTCTTC
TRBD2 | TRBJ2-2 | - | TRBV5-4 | CASSLFRGDTGELFF | TGTGCCAGCAGCTTGTTCCGGGGGGACACCGGGGAGCTGTTTTTT
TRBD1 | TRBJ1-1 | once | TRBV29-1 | CSVLAGTGNTEAFF | TGCAGCGTCTTAGCCGGGACAGGGAACACTGAAGCTTTCTTT
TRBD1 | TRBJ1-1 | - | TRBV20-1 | CSGGQGPEAFF | TGCAGTGGGGGACAGGGCCCTGAAGCTTTCTTT
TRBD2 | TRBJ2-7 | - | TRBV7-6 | CASSLGTSGVPSHEQYF | TGTGCCAGCAGCTTGGGTACCAGCGGGGTGCCCTCCCACGAGCAGTACTTC
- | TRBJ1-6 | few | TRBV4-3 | CASSQEFRTGNSPLHF | TGCGCCAGCAGCCAAGAATTTCGGACGGGAAATTCACCCCTCCACTTT
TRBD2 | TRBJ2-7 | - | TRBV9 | CASSAGGDGYEQYF | TGTGCCAGCAGCGCCGGGGGGGATGGCTACGAGCAGTACTTC
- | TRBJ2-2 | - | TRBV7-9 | CASSRGDTGELFF | TGTGCCAGCAGCCGGGGAGACACCGGGGAGCTGTTTTTT
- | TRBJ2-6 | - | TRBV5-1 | CASSPGVLSGANVLTF | TGCGCCAGCAGCCCCGGGGTGCTCTCTGGGGCCAACGTCCTGACTTTC
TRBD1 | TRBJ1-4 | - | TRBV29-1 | CSVVVRDRGRDEKLFF | TGCAGCGTTGTAGTGAGGGACAGGGGGCGGGATGAAAAACTGTTTTTT
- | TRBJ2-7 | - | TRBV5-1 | CASSLRGALDEQYF | TGCGCCAGCAGCTTACGGGGGGCCCTCGACGAGCAGTACTTC
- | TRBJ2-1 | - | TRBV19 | CASTKDWGSYNEQFF | TGTGCCAGTACCAAGGACTGGGGCTCCTACAATGAGCAGTTCTTC
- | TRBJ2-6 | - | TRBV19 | CASSIAGTRSGANVLTF | TGTGCCAGTAGTATTGCGGGAACCCGCTCTGGGGCCAACGTCCTGACTTTC
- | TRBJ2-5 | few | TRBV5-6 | CASSLEAGLVETQYF | TGTGCCAGCAGCTTGGAGGCAGGGCTAGTAGAGACCCAGTACTTC
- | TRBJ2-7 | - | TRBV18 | CASSPPGEHEQYF | TGTGCCAGCTCACCCCCCGGGGAGCACGAGCAGTACTTC
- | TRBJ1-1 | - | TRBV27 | CASSQTFRGYTEAFF | TGTGCCAGCAGTCAAACCTTCAGAGGTTACACTGAAGCTTTCTTT
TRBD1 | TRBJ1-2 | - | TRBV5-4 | CASSLPGTGINYGYTF | TGTGCCAGCAGCTTACCCGGGACAGGGATCAACTATGGCTACACCTTC
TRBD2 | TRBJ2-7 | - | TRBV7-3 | CASSLMSGGIYEQYF | TGTGCCAGCAGCTTAATGAGCGGGGGGATCTACGAGCAGTACTTC
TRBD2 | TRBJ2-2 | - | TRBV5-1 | CASSSGGGLFTGELFF | TGCGCCAGCAGCTCGGGCGGGGGGCTTTTCACCGGGGAGCTGTTTTTT
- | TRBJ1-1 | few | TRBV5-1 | CASTDGPRESNTEAFF | TGCGCCAGCACCGACGGTCCGAGGGAATCGAACACTGAAGCTTTCTTT
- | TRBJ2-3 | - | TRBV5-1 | CASSLAGGGSKDTQYF | TGCGCCAGCAGCTTGGCCGGGGGCGGGAGTAAAGATACGCAGTATTTT
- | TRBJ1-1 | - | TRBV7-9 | CASSLQYTEAFF | TGTGCCAGCAGCTTACAGTACACTGAAGCTTTCTTT
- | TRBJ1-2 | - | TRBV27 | CASSFKFQGTYGYTF | TGTGCCAGCAGCTTTAAATTCCAGGGAACCTATGGCTACACCTTC
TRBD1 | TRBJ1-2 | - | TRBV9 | CASSHVVGDSNYGYTF | TGTGCCAGCAGCCACGTAGTAGGGGACAGCAACTATGGCTACACCTTC
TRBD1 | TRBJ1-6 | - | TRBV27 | CASSPWDRETSPLHF | TGTGCCAGCAGCCCGTGGGACAGGGAGACTTCACCCCTCCACTTT
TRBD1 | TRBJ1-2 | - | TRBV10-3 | CAISPGTGDGYTF | TGTGCCATCAGCCCCGGGACAGGGGATGGCTACACCTTC
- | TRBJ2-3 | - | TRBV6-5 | CASSRTGSGNTQYF | TGTGCCAGCAGCCGAACCGGGAGTGGGAATACGCAGTATTTT
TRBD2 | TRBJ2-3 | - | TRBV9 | CASSFLAGRTDTQYF | TGTGCCAGCAGCTTCCTAGCGGGGCGGACAGATACGCAGTATTTT
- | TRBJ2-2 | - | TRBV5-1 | CASSLSPYRDTGELFF | TGCGCCAGCAGCCTATCCCCTTACAGGGACACCGGGGAGCTGTTTTTT
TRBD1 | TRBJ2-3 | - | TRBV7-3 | CASSLVGGDTDTQYF | TGTGCCAGCAGCTTAGTAGGGGGCGACACAGATACGCAGTATTTT
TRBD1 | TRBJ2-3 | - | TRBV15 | CATSNGQGPGTDTQYF | TGTGCCACCAGCAACGGACAGGGTCCGGGCACAGATACGCAGTATTTT
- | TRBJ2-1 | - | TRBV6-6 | CASSPRDIYNEQFF | TGTGCCAGCAGTCCCCGGGACATCTACAATGAGCAGTTCTTC
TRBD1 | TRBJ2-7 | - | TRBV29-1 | CSVEGTGGAGGEQYF | TGCAGCGTTGAAGGGACAGGGGGCGCGGGAGGGGAGCAGTACTTC
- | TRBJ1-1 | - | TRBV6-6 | CASSYSFLSEAFF | TGTGCCAGCAGTTACTCGTTCCTCTCTGAAGCTTTCTTT
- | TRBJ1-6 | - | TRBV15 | CATSREEGKGNSPLHF | TGTGCCACCAGCAGAGAAGAGGGCAAGGGAAATTCACCCCTCCACTTT